This passage covers 20 T cell receptor beta chains from one sample sequenced in a study of T cells in Graves' hyperthyroidism and ophthalmopathy. Amplified TCR beta CDR3 regions came from RNA transcripts. HTBI primers were the set used in a first-round RT-PCR of the TCR CDR3. TCRdb ran MiXCR on the multiplex PCR reads and lists one entry per CDR3 protein. Seen here are 660,000 or so distinct CDR3 sequences, nearly 45% observed once, and the top ten hold less than 9%. Source material: peripheral blood or thyroid tissue (not recorded which). The receptors stem from an adult man with Graves' disease, either hyperthyroidism or ophthalmopathy (not recorded which).

This clonotype showed up many times. Sequence at one end of the junction differs from germline and may be a read error. The chain employs TRBV10-3 and TRBJ1-1; 8 bases map to TRBD1. CDR1 and CDR2 from the germline V gene are ENHRY and SYGVKD. This CDR3 has 13 amino acids. CDR3 nucleotides: TGTGCCATCAGTTTCGACAGGGGTACTTCAATCCTCTTT. This gives the protein CAISFDRGTSILF.

Only a few counts were recorded for this clonotype. The chain couples TRBV6-5 to TRBJ1-2; no firm D call. In germline, CDR1 is MNHEY, CDR2 SVGAGI. The CDR3 spans 13 residues. V lost 7 bases and J lost 2, with 11 bases in between. The CDR3 protein is CASTPGRNYGYTF. CDR3 nucleotides: TGTGCCAGCACCCCGGGGAGAAACTATGGCTACACCTTC.

The rearrangement links TRBV12-3 or TRBV12-4 to TRBJ1-3; no firm D call. Between the trimmed V and J ends, which lost 5 bases and 2 bases, there was a span of 13 bases. CDR3 length equals 15 residues. The CDR3, as DNA: TGTGCCAGCAGTCAACCGGGAGACCCTGGAAACACCATATATTTT. Its protein is CASSQPGDPGNTIYF.

This clonotype was found a few times. For the CDR3, the DNA is TGTGCCAGTGTTCTCAGGGGTACCATTAACACCGGGGAGCTGTTTTTT. It specifies CASVLRGTINTGELFF. The chain links TRBV6-6 to TRBJ2-2; tentative D call: TRBD1 (6 bases). This CDR3 has 16 residues. Trimming pared 9 bases from V and 2 bases from J, leaving 19 bases between. Per germline, CDR1 MNHNY and CDR2 SVGAGI (reference sequence).

At least ten counts were recorded for this clonotype. The J gene is TRBJ1-3, the V gene TRBV7-9, with 8 bases lining up with TRBD1. CDR3 size: 15 residues. J was trimmed by 0 bases and V by 10 bases; bases with no gene match: 8. Germline CDR1 reads SEHNR; CDR2 reads FQNEAQ (reference sequence). CDR3 in amino acids: CANQDRVGSGNTIYF. Written as DNA, the CDR3 is TGTGCCAACCAGGACAGGGTGGGCTCTGGAAACACCATATATTTT.

This clonotype was seen ten or more times. The CDR3 sequence: CATSDTAGVNQPQHF. The CDR3 DNA follows: TGTGCCACCAGTGATACGGCGGGCGTCAATCAGCCCCAGCATTTT. This chain links TRBV24-1 with TRBJ1-5; D not resolved. Germline V gives CDR1 KGHDR, CDR2 SFDVKD. V lost 3 bases, J lost 3 bases, and 11 bases lay in between. CDR3 length: 15 residues.

About this clonotype: A read error is possible here, since a much larger clone lies one base away. The rearrangement uses TRBV7-2 and TRBJ1-4; D is ambiguous. Per germline, CDR1 SGHTA and CDR2 FQGNSA. This CDR3 region has 14 residues. The V gene lost 6 bases and the J gene lost 7 bases, with 15 bases spanning the gap. The CDR3 spells CASRSGEWGEKLFF. The CDR3 DNA reads TGTGCCAGCAGGTCCGGAGAATGGGGTGAAAAACTGTTTTTT.

V and J are TRBV10-3 and TRBJ1-3; 9 nucleotides line up with TRBD1. With V trimmed by 8 bases and J by 11 bases, 10 bases remained unmatched. Germline V lookup: CDR1 ENHRY, CDR2 SYGVKD. CDR3 length: 13 residues. This CDR3 is CAIGSGQGGSIYF. Here the CDR3 DNA reads TGTGCCATCGGGTCGGGACAGGGAGGGTCCATATATTTT.

For this clonotype: This may be a read error, as it is one base from a much larger clone. The V and J genes are TRBV2 and TRBJ1-2; tentative D call: TRBD1 (5 bases). V was cut by 6 bases and J by 1 base, with 12 bases left in between. The germline V gene has CDR1 SNHLY and CDR2 FYNNEI. There are 14 residues in the CDR3. Written as DNA, the CDR3 is TGTGCCAGCAGCACAGGACACCTTAACTATGGCTACACCTTC. Translation: CASSTGHLNYGYTF.

This clonotype was counted many times. V is TRBV2 and J is TRBJ2-7; D not certain. The germline V gene encodes CDR1 SNHLY and CDR2 FYNNEI. This CDR3 has 11 amino acids. CDR3 DNA: TGTGCGGGCGGAGTCTCCTACGAGCAGTACTTC. Encoded protein: CAGGVSYEQYF.

Note on this clonotype: The CDR3 carries no conserved terminal phenylalanine or tryptophan, so it likely arises from a read error. The genes are TRBV2 and TRBJ1-5; tentative D call: TRBD1 (5 bases). V was cut by 1 base and J by 13 bases, with 11 bases left in between. Germline lookup yields CDR1 SNHLY and CDR2 FYNNEI. The CDR3 covers 12 residues. CDR3: CASSEGGSEQHS. The CDR3 nucleotides read TGTGCCAGCAGTGAAGGGGGGTCGGAACAGCATTCT.

The V call is TRBV15, the J call TRBJ2-7; 7 bases line up with TRBD2. The CDR3 contains 15 residues. J was trimmed by 4 bases and V by 2 bases; bases with no gene match: 8. Germline V CDR1 and CDR2: LNHNV, YYDKDF (reference sequence). The CDR3 DNA follows: TGTGCCACCAGCAGAAGGGAGTCTAGCGGTTACGAGCAGTACTTC. It encodes CATSRRESSGYEQYF.

This chain uses TRBV7-2 with TRBJ2-7; D uncertain. The V gene lost 4 bases and the J gene lost 5 bases, with 9 bases spanning the gap. Per the germline V gene, CDR1 is SGHTA and CDR2 is FQGNSA. CDR3 length: 12 amino acids. CDR3 sequence (DNA): TGTGCCAGCAGCTCGAACCGGGACGAGCAGTACTTC. Encoded protein: CASSSNRDEQYF.

V and J are TRBV20-1 and TRBJ1-1, with 9 nucleotides matching TRBD1. The V segment lost 3 bases and the J segment 7 bases; nucleotides outside the gene matches: 0. The CDR3 length is 11 residues. The V gene's germline CDR1 is DFQATT and CDR2 SNEGSKA (reference sequence). The CDR3 sequence: CSARDRGEAFF. The CDR3 DNA reads as TGCAGTGCTAGGGACAGGGGTGAAGCTTTCTTT.

This clonotype was detected many times. This rearrangement joins TRBV6-6 to TRBJ1-6; maybe TRBD1 (6 bases). The CDR3 extends over 15 amino acids. Germline CDR1 MNHNY, CDR2 SVGAGI (reference sequence). V dropped 10 bases and J dropped 7 bases, with 20 bases sitting between them. The CDR3 DNA reads as TGTGCCACCCAAGGGACACCTCTGATGAATTCACCCCTCCACTTT. This codes for CATQGTPLMNSPLHF.

This chain joins TRBV6-5 and TRBJ2-5; D might be TRBD2 (5 bases). The CDR3 has 13 amino acids. With 5 bases removed from V and 3 bases from J, the gap between germline ends came to 10 bases. The germline V gene has CDR1 MNHEY and CDR2 SVGAGI. This chain's CDR3 is CASSPDGEETQYF. DNA of the CDR3: TGTGCCAGCAGTCCAGACGGGGAAGAGACCCAGTACTTC.

The V gene is TRBV9, the J gene TRBJ1-6, with a possible D match to TRBD1 (5 bases). The CDR3 runs 16 residues. Germline lookup yields CDR1 SGDLS and CDR2 YYNGEE. V dropped 0 bases and J dropped 8 bases, with 15 bases sitting between them. The CDR3 sequence: CASSVGTEGLHSPLHF. DNA for the CDR3: TGTGCCAGCAGCGTAGGAACCGAGGGACTACATTCACCCCTCCACTTT.

Of note for this clonotype: Germline and junction disagree at one end, which may indicate a read error. J is TRBJ1-2 and V is TRBV7-9, with 9 bases matching TRBD1. The CDR3 is 14 amino acids. CDR1 is SEHNR and CDR2 is FQNEAQ in the germline V gene (reference sequence). In DNA form, the CDR3 reads TGTGCCAGCAGCTTCCAACAGGGGGCGGGTGGCTACATCTTC. Protein: CASSFQQGAGGYIF.

The gene calls are TRBV15 and TRBJ1-5; D unresolved. Trimming cost V 3 bases and J 3 bases, with 12 bases left between them. CDR1 LNHNV and CDR2 YYDKDF come from the germline V gene (reference sequence). The CDR3 has 15 residues. The CDR3 here is CATSSLGTFNQPQHF. CDR3 bases: TGTGCCACCAGCAGCTTGGGCACCTTCAATCAGCCCCAGCATTTT.

This clonotype was recorded at least ten times. J is TRBJ1-6 and V is TRBV24-1; D not certain. V lost 2 bases, J lost 0 bases, and 4 bases lay in between. The CDR3 totals 15 residues. Germline V lookup: CDR1 KGHDR, CDR2 SFDVKD. The CDR3 here is CATSDSSSYNSPLHF. The CDR3 region has the DNA TGTGCCACCAGTGATTCGAGCTCCTATAATTCACCCCTCCACTTT.